The entry below gives a single T cell receptor beta chain sequence along with its context. The entry originates in a study of blood T cell repertoires in COVID-19. Study information: Specimens from acute and convalescent COVID-19 originated in the United States, Italy and Spain. Sources were T cells, B-cell-depleted T cells, or PBMCs; the material itself was cDNA or gDNA.

Assay: immunoSEQ multiplex PCR; the TCRdb copy retains only in-frame clones and omits some. The sample yields about 160,000 clones, approximately 86% seen once. Individuals drawn from around 24 US areas were roughly 18 to 95 years old. Per germline, CDR1 SGHTA and CDR2 FQGNSA. The V gene lost 5 bases and the J gene lost 5 bases, with 15 bases spanning the gap. The CDR3 contains 14 residues. The TCR sequence derives from a man in his sixties who had recovered from COVID-19. The sample comprised PBMCs or T cells enriched from blood (not recorded which). The rearrangement joins TRBV7-2 to TRBJ2-5; D is possibly TRBD2 (5 bases). In DNA form, the CDR3 reads TGTGCCAGCAGCCTCGGGCCCCGAGGGGAGACCCAGTACTTC. Translation gives CASSLGPRGETQYF.